This record covers a single T cell receptor (beta chain). Germline CDR1 is SEHNR and CDR2 is FQNEAQ (reference sequence). Trimming removed 3 bases from V and 8 bases from J, with 10 bases in between. This CDR3 comprises 12 residues. This sample was taken from a study of blood T cell repertoires in COVID-19. Using immunoSEQ multiplex PCR, the repertoire was profiled, and TCRdb retains in-frame clones only, with some absent. The table lists 300,000 to 350,000 clones, approximately 83% of them singletons. This sequence joins TRBV7-9 and TRBJ1-2, with unresolved D. This clonotype originated in a man aged 30 to 45 who had recovered from COVID-19. The sequenced sample consisted of PBMCs or T cells enriched from blood (not recorded which). CDR3 sequence reads: CASSFNKRGYTF. The CDR3 nucleotides are TGTGCCAGCAGCTTTAATAAGAGGGGCTACACCTTC.